The rows below give T cell receptor beta chains drawn from one sample of a study of shared clonotypes between healthy human individuals. Sequenced by immunoSEQ multiplex PCR; TCRdb stores in-frame clones only, minus some. The top ten hold more than 0.45% of the sample, which has over 850,000 clones, around 78% seen once. Sequencing was carried out using memory CD4+ T cells from PBMCs. These receptors were obtained from a man between 18 and 35 years old in good health. Some clones in this sample may be carry-over from other donors' samples. Each CDR3 is given with its conserved first and last residue. A D gene is named only where the DNA matches it firmly. Size is omitted from some rows. Given values are once, few, many or a class for expanded clones.

v_gene: TRBV11-2
d_gene: .
abundance: .
j_gene: TRBJ1-5
CDR3nt: TGTGCCAGCAGTTCTGGGTCGGGTCAGCCCCAGCATTTT
CDR3aa: CASSSGSGQPQHF

v_gene: TRBV2
d_gene: TRBD2
abundance: .
j_gene: TRBJ2-5
CDR3nt: TGTGCCAGCACATCCTCCGGGAGGGAGACCCAGTACTTC
CDR3aa: CASTSSGRETQYF

v_gene: TRBV9
d_gene: TRBD2
abundance: once
j_gene: TRBJ2-1
CDR3nt: TGTGCCAGCAGCGTAGAGGGACTAGCTTCTCTAGGTGAGCAGTTCTTC
CDR3aa: CASSVEGLASLGEQFF

v_gene: TRBV6-4
d_gene: .
abundance: few
j_gene: TRBJ2-3
CDR3nt: TGTGCCAGCAGTGACGGACAGTACCAAGATACGCAGTATTTT
CDR3aa: CASSDGQYQDTQYF

v_gene: TRBV28
d_gene: TRBD2
abundance: .
j_gene: TRBJ2-3
CDR3nt: TGTGCCAGCATCGCGGGAGGGGAAGGGGGAGATACGCAGTATTTT
CDR3aa: CASIAGGEGGDTQYF

v_gene: TRBV29-1
d_gene: TRBD2
abundance: few
j_gene: TRBJ2-7
CDR3nt: TGCAGCGTCGGGACTAGCGGGAGAATCGGCTCCTACGAGCAGTACTTC
CDR3aa: CSVGTSGRIGSYEQYF

v_gene: TRBV28
d_gene: TRBD2
abundance: .
j_gene: TRBJ2-4
CDR3nt: TGTGCCAGCAGTTTAATAGGCGGGAGGGGAGCCAAAAACATTCAGTACTTC
CDR3aa: CASSLIGGRGAKNIQYF

v_gene: TRBV5-1
d_gene: .
abundance: once
j_gene: TRBJ2-3
CDR3nt: TGCGCCAGCAGCTTGACCGGGACCAACACAGATACGCAGTATTTT
CDR3aa: CASSLTGTNTDTQYF

v_gene: TRBV18
d_gene: TRBD2
abundance: .
j_gene: TRBJ2-7
CDR3nt: TGTGCCAGCTCTCCGGGACTAGCCTACGAGCAGTACTTC
CDR3aa: CASSPGLAYEQYF

v_gene: TRBV5-5
d_gene: .
abundance: few
j_gene: TRBJ1-5
CDR3nt: TGTGCCAGCAGCACTGGTGGGGGTTTTGGCAATCAGCCCCAGCATTTT
CDR3aa: CASSTGGGFGNQPQHF

v_gene: TRBV28
d_gene: TRBD2
abundance: .
j_gene: TRBJ2-5
CDR3nt: TGTGCCAGCAGTCCAGCCACTAGCGGAGCCAGAGAGACCCAGTACTTC
CDR3aa: CASSPATSGARETQYF

v_gene: TRBV5-4
d_gene: .
abundance: .
j_gene: TRBJ2-2
CDR3nt: TGTGCCAGCAGCTCCCCCGGGACGGTGAACACCGGGGAGCTGTTTTTT
CDR3aa: CASSSPGTVNTGELFF

v_gene: TRBV5-1
d_gene: .
abundance: once
j_gene: TRBJ2-3
CDR3nt: TGCGCCAGCAGCGGGGCGCTAGGGAGCACAGATACGCAGTATTTT
CDR3aa: CASSGALGSTDTQYF

v_gene: TRBV28
d_gene: TRBD2
abundance: .
j_gene: TRBJ2-7
CDR3nt: TGTGCCAGCAGTTGGGGGGGTGGAGCGGGTGCCTACGAGCAGTACTTC
CDR3aa: CASSWGGGAGAYEQYF

v_gene: TRBV27
d_gene: TRBD1
abundance: once
j_gene: TRBJ2-3
CDR3nt: TGTGCCAGCAGTTCCTACGACAGGGGAAGCACAGATACGCAGTATTTT
CDR3aa: CASSSYDRGSTDTQYF

v_gene: TRBV28
d_gene: TRBD2
abundance: .
j_gene: TRBJ2-3
CDR3nt: TGTGCCAGCAGTTTTCGCGATAGCGGGGCGGATACGCAGTATTTT
CDR3aa: CASSFRDSGADTQYF

v_gene: TRBV18
d_gene: TRBD1
abundance: .
j_gene: TRBJ2-6
CDR3nt: TGTGCCAGCTCACCACTAACGGGACAGACTCTAGGAGGACCCAACGTCCTGACTTTC
CDR3aa: CASSPLTGQTLGGPNVLTF

v_gene: TRBV7-2
d_gene: .
abundance: .
j_gene: TRBJ1-1
CDR3nt: TGTGCCAGCAGCTTAAGTAGGACTGAAGCTTTCTTT
CDR3aa: CASSLSRTEAFF

v_gene: TRBV18
d_gene: .
abundance: .
j_gene: TRBJ1-3
CDR3nt: TGTGCCAGCTCACCATCCATTATCTTGACAACCGGCCTGAGCTCTGGAAACACCATATATTTT
CDR3aa: CASSPSIILTTGLSSGNTIYF

v_gene: TRBV7-3
d_gene: .
abundance: few
j_gene: TRBJ2-7
CDR3nt: TGTGCCAGCAGCTTAAGGGGAACAGGGCAGTACTTC
CDR3aa: CASSLRGTGQYF

v_gene: TRBV18
d_gene: TRBD1
abundance: .
j_gene: TRBJ1-2
CDR3nt: TGTGCCAGCTCAAAGGACAGGGCAAACTATGGCTACACCTTC
CDR3aa: CASSKDRANYGYTF

v_gene: TRBV28
d_gene: .
abundance: .
j_gene: TRBJ2-7
CDR3nt: TGTGCCAGCAGTTTTGGGTTTCCTAGGGAGCAGTACTTC
CDR3aa: CASSFGFPREQYF

v_gene: TRBV7-2
d_gene: TRBD2
abundance: .
j_gene: TRBJ2-7
CDR3nt: TGTGCCAGCAGCTTATACACTAGCGGATCCTACGAGCAGTACTTC
CDR3aa: CASSLYTSGSYEQYF

v_gene: TRBV19
d_gene: .
abundance: .
j_gene: TRBJ1-5
CDR3nt: TGTGCCAGTAGTAGGGTCAACAGATATAGCAATCAGCCCCAGCATTTT
CDR3aa: CASSRVNRYSNQPQHF

v_gene: TRBV9
d_gene: .
abundance: once
j_gene: TRBJ2-2
CDR3nt: TGTGCCAGCAGCCCTGGGGACATTTACACCGGGGAGCTGTTTTTT
CDR3aa: CASSPGDIYTGELFF

v_gene: TRBV2
d_gene: TRBD2
abundance: .
j_gene: TRBJ2-7
CDR3nt: TGTGCCAGCAGTGCAGCCCTTCGAGGGAGGGCCGGCGAGCAGTACTTC
CDR3aa: CASSAALRGRAGEQYF

v_gene: TRBV2
d_gene: .
abundance: .
j_gene: TRBJ2-1
CDR3nt: TGTGCCAGCAGGGTAGGCTCCTCGAGGGATGAGCAGTTCTTC
CDR3aa: CASRVGSSRDEQFF

v_gene: TRBV10-3
d_gene: TRBD2
abundance: .
j_gene: TRBJ2-3
CDR3nt: TGTGCCATCAAAGCGGCTAGCGGGAGGGGGGATACGCAGTATTTT
CDR3aa: CAIKAASGRGDTQYF

v_gene: TRBV10-3
d_gene: TRBD2
abundance: .
j_gene: TRBJ2-3
CDR3nt: TGTGCCATCAGTGAGTCCCTAGCGGGAGGGCCTATCGACGCAGATACGCAGTATTTT
CDR3aa: CAISESLAGGPIDADTQYF

v_gene: TRBV18
d_gene: .
abundance: .
j_gene: TRBJ1-1
CDR3nt: TGTGCCAGCTCACCTTTCCTAGACCCGGATAACACTGAAGCTTTCTTT
CDR3aa: CASSPFLDPDNTEAFF

v_gene: TRBV9
d_gene: .
abundance: few
j_gene: TRBJ2-2
CDR3nt: TGTGCCAGCAGCGTAGGCCCGAGCGGGGAGCTGTTTTTT
CDR3aa: CASSVGPSGELFF

v_gene: TRBV5-1
d_gene: TRBD2
abundance: .
j_gene: TRBJ2-2
CDR3nt: TGCGCCAGCAGCAGGCAAGAAATTACCGGGGGGTCCGGGGAGCTGTTTTTT
CDR3aa: CASSRQEITGGSGELFF

v_gene: TRBV7-4
d_gene: .
abundance: .
j_gene: TRBJ2-7
CDR3nt: TGTGCCAGCAGCTGGGGACGGTACGAGCAGTACTTC
CDR3aa: CASSWGRYEQYF

v_gene: TRBV7-2
d_gene: TRBD1
abundance: once
j_gene: TRBJ2-7
CDR3nt: TGTGCCAGCAGCGAACAATGGGACAGGGGCCAGTACTTC
CDR3aa: CASSEQWDRGQYF

v_gene: TRBV27
d_gene: .
abundance: .
j_gene: TRBJ2-5
CDR3nt: TGTGCCAGCAGTTTATTCCCGACGGGGTACCAAGAGACCCAGTACTTC
CDR3aa: CASSLFPTGYQETQYF

v_gene: TRBV7-6
d_gene: .
abundance: once
j_gene: TRBJ2-3
CDR3nt: TGTGCCAGCAGCTCTACCTGGGGGGACAAAGATACGCAGTATTTT
CDR3aa: CASSSTWGDKDTQYF

v_gene: TRBV5-6
d_gene: .
abundance: .
j_gene: TRBJ2-5
CDR3nt: TGTGCCAGCAGCTTCGGGAGTTGGGAGACCCAGTACTTC
CDR3aa: CASSFGSWETQYF

v_gene: TRBV7-8
d_gene: .
abundance: many
j_gene: TRBJ1-1
CDR3nt: TGTGCCAGCAGCTTAGGGGGGATGGCTGAAGCTTTCTTT
CDR3aa: CASSLGGMAEAFF

v_gene: TRBV30
d_gene: .
abundance: .
j_gene: TRBJ1-2
CDR3nt: TGTGCCTGGAGTGGCCCGTCAGGGGCGGATGGCTACACCTTC
CDR3aa: CAWSGPSGADGYTF

v_gene: TRBV5-1
d_gene: .
abundance: once
j_gene: TRBJ2-6
CDR3nt: TGCGCCAGCAGCCTCGGACGGGCCTCTGGGGCCAACGTCCTGACTTTC
CDR3aa: CASSLGRASGANVLTF

v_gene: TRBV2
d_gene: TRBD2
abundance: .
j_gene: TRBJ2-1
CDR3nt: TGTGCCAGCAGTACCCCTAGGGTAGCGGGAGAAAATGAGCAGTTCTTC
CDR3aa: CASSTPRVAGENEQFF

v_gene: TRBV5-1
d_gene: TRBD1
abundance: .
j_gene: TRBJ2-7
CDR3nt: TGCGCCAGCAGCTTGCACAGGGGGAGCGAGCAGTACTTC
CDR3aa: CASSLHRGSEQYF

v_gene: TRBV4-3
d_gene: .
abundance: .
j_gene: TRBJ2-7
CDR3nt: TGCGCCAGCAGCCAGGGTGTACCTTCGTCCGAGCAGTACTTC
CDR3aa: CASSQGVPSSEQYF

v_gene: TRBV2
d_gene: TRBD1
abundance: .
j_gene: TRBJ1-4
CDR3nt: TGTGCCAGCAGTCGGACCGGGACAGGGGGCAGGGATGAAAAACTGTTTTTT
CDR3aa: CASSRTGTGGRDEKLFF

v_gene: TRBV4-3
d_gene: .
abundance: .
j_gene: TRBJ1-1
CDR3nt: TGCGCCAGCAGCCAGGCTTGGTCTAACACTGAAGCTTTCTTT
CDR3aa: CASSQAWSNTEAFF

v_gene: TRBV5-1
d_gene: TRBD2
abundance: .
j_gene: TRBJ2-1
CDR3nt: TGCGCCAGCAGCTTCCCCAGACTAGCGGGAGGCAATGAGCAGTTCTTC
CDR3aa: CASSFPRLAGGNEQFF

v_gene: TRBV30
d_gene: TRBD2
abundance: .
j_gene: TRBJ2-7
CDR3nt: TGTGCCTGGAGTGAACTAGCGGGCCCGAGGTCCTACGAGCAGTACTTC
CDR3aa: CAWSELAGPRSYEQYF

v_gene: TRBV5-1
d_gene: .
abundance: .
j_gene: TRBJ1-1
CDR3nt: TGCGCCAGCAGCTTGGGGGCAGAGAACACTGAAGCTTTCTTT
CDR3aa: CASSLGAENTEAFF

v_gene: TRBV5-6
d_gene: .
abundance: .
j_gene: TRBJ1-1
CDR3nt: TGTGCCAGCAGCTCGGGGTTTTTCACTGAAGCTTTCTTT
CDR3aa: CASSSGFFTEAFF

v_gene: TRBV5-1
d_gene: .
abundance: .
j_gene: TRBJ1-3
CDR3nt: TGCGCCAGCAGCTTGGGGACAGTCTCTGGAAACACCATATATTTT
CDR3aa: CASSLGTVSGNTIYF

v_gene: TRBV11-2
d_gene: .
abundance: .
j_gene: TRBJ2-3
CDR3nt: TGTGCCAGCAGCCCTCGTAGGGGCACTAGCACAGATACGCAGTATTTT
CDR3aa: CASSPRRGTSTDTQYF

v_gene: TRBV7-2
d_gene: .
abundance: .
j_gene: TRBJ1-5
CDR3nt: TGTGCCAGCAGCTACCTTCGGGTAGGCAATCAGCCCCAGCATTTT
CDR3aa: CASSYLRVGNQPQHF

v_gene: TRBV19
d_gene: .
abundance: .
j_gene: TRBJ2-1
CDR3nt: TGTGCCAGTAGTAGTAGAGATCGGGTTGGGCAGTTCTTC
CDR3aa: CASSSRDRVGQFF